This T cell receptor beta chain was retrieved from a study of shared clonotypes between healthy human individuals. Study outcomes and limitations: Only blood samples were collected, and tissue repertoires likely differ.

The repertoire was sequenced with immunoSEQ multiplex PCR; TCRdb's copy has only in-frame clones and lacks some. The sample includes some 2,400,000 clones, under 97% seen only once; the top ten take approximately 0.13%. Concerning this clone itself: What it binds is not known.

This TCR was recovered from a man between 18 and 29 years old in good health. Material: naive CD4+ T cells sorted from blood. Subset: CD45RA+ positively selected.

The CDR3 loop reads CASSLESLESEAFF. CDR3 in DNA: TGCGCCAGCAGCTTGGAGTCGCTTGAATCTGAAGCTTTCTTT. The V gene is TRBV5-1, the J gene TRBJ1-1; D call uncertain. Trimming stripped 0 bases from V and 6 bases from J, with 12 bases between. The germline gives CDR1 SGHRS, CDR2 YFSETQ. The CDR3 is 14 residues long. The variable domain in full, with the rest retrieved from reference TRBV5-1 and TRBJ1-1, is KAGVTQTPRYLIKTRGQQVTLSCSPISGHRSVSWYQQTPGQGLQFLFEYFSETQRNKGNFPGRFSGRQFSNSRSEMNVSTLELGDSALYLCASSLESLESEAFFGQGTRLTVV.